These 17 T cell receptor beta chains were sequenced from one sample in a study of T cell changes during pregnancy in multiple sclerosis. Clones were read by immunoSEQ multiplex PCR, and TCRdb kept only the in-frame ones, dropping some. The data show 45,000 to 55,000 clones, over 90% seen once. Sample: peripheral blood, taken after pregnancy. The receptors were sampled from a female donor with multiple sclerosis, enrolled in a pregnancy study.

This clone was counted a few times. The chain uses TRBV7-7 and TRBJ1-3; D not resolved. The germline V gene encodes CDR1 SSHAT and CDR2 FNYEAQ (reference sequence). Trimming stripped 1 base from V and 4 bases from J, with 8 bases between. CDR3 length: 14 amino acids. The CDR3 bases are TGTGCCAGCAGCTTAGGGCCACAGGGAAACACCATATATTTT. It translates to CASSLGPQGNTIYF.

CDR3 bases: TGTGCCAGCAGCCGCAAATTCGGGGTCAACACCGGGGAGCTGTTTTTT. This codes for CASSRKFGVNTGELFF. The rearrangement joins TRBV14 to TRBJ2-2, with D tentatively TRBD2 (5 bases). The germline V gene has CDR1 SGHDN and CDR2 FVKESK. V was pared by 4 bases and J by 2 bases, with 14 bases between. The CDR3 loop spans 16 amino acids.

V is TRBV18 and J is TRBJ2-7, with a possible D match to TRBD2 (6 bases). The length of the CDR3 is 15 residues. CDR1 is KGHSH and CDR2 is LQKENI in the germline V gene. The V end was cut by 0 bases, the J end by 4 bases, with 13 bases between. CDR3 protein: CASSPPWRAGYEQYF. The CDR3 region has the DNA TGTGCCAGCTCACCACCCTGGAGGGCGGGGTACGAGCAGTACTTC.

The chain joins TRBV5-5 to TRBJ1-5; TRBD1 agrees at 11 bases. CDR1 and CDR2 from the germline V gene are SGHKS and YYEKEE (reference sequence). V gave up 3 bases and J gave up 0 bases; unmatched junction bases: 14. This CDR3 comprises 20 residues. CDR3 region: CASSSQSGTGGVGSNQPQHF. The CDR3 nucleotides read TGTGCCAGCAGCTCACAGTCCGGGACAGGGGGTGTCGGTAGCAATCAGCCCCAGCATTTT.

The rearrangement links TRBV5-1 to TRBJ2-7; 7 bases line up with TRBD1. V trimming: 0 bases; J trimming: 1 base; junction bases outside the gene matches: 4. Germline lookup yields CDR1 SGHRS and CDR2 YFSETQ. The CDR3 loop spans 15 amino acids. DNA of the CDR3: TGCGCCAGCAGCTTGGAGACAGGGAGATCCTACGAGCAGTACTTC. Protein sequence: CASSLETGRSYEQYF.

The chain carries TRBV4-3 and TRBJ2-4; the D gene is possibly TRBD2 (7 bases). The CDR3 extends over 17 amino acids. V was cut by 0 bases and J by 6 bases, with 18 bases left in between. CDR1 is LGHNA, CDR2 YSLEER, per germline. CDR3 loop: CASSQDLRGRGGNIQYF. CDR3 bases: TGCGCCAGCAGCCAAGACCTTCGGGGGCGCGGGGGAAACATTCAGTACTTC.

The V gene is TRBV6-1, the J gene TRBJ1-2, with a tentative D call TRBD1 (5 bases). Trimming stripped 2 bases from V and 8 bases from J, with 18 bases between. The CDR3 runs 15 residues. The germline V gene has CDR1 MNHNS and CDR2 SASEGT. CDR3 region: CASSELQGLMAGYTF. In DNA form, the CDR3 reads TGTGCCAGCAGTGAACTCCAGGGTCTTATGGCGGGCTACACCTTC.

The rearrangement links TRBV5-1 to TRBJ1-1; a possible D gene is TRBD1 (6 bases). Deletions cut 4 bases from V and 3 bases from J, with 16 bases between. The CDR3 is 15 residues long. Germline assignment: CDR1 SGHRS and CDR2 YFSETQ. CDR3: CASSPGTNTYTEAFF. The CDR3 region has the DNA TGCGCCAGCAGCCCCGGGACAAATACTTACACTGAAGCTTTCTTT.

This clone appeared a single time. The rearrangement uses TRBV30 and TRBJ1-6; the D gene is possibly TRBD1 (6 bases). Germline CDR1 is GTSNPN and CDR2 is SVGIG (reference sequence). The CDR3 runs to 15 residues. V was trimmed by 0 bases and J by 7 bases, leaving 13 bases between them. In DNA, the CDR3 is TGTGCCTGGAGTGTAAATCAACAGGGAAATTCACCCCTCCACTTT. The encoded protein is CAWSVNQQGNSPLHF.

V is TRBV2 and J is TRBJ2-3, with TRBD1 matching over 7 bases. This CDR3 region has 14 residues. The V and J ends lost 7 bases and 3 bases, in that order; junction bases with no gene match: 7. The germline CDR1 and CDR2 sequences are SNHLY and FYNNEI. The DNA of the CDR3 is TGTGCCAGCACCAAAGACAGGGTGACAGATACGCAGTATTTT. Translated: CASTKDRVTDTQYF.

J is TRBJ2-7 and V is TRBV11-2, with D hard to call. Trimming took 5 bases from V and 0 from J, leaving 20 bases between them. CDR1 and CDR2 from the germline V gene are SGHAT and FQNNGV. The CDR3 has 17 residues. The CDR3 region has the DNA TGTGCCAGCAGCCCCTCGGGTGGTGACGGCAGCTCCTACGAGCAGTACTTC. This gives the protein CASSPSGGDGSSYEQYF.

The V and J genes are TRBV19 and TRBJ2-3; D gene ambiguous. V lost 3 bases and J lost 5, with 9 bases in between. The CDR3 contains 13 residues. Per germline, CDR1 LNHDA and CDR2 SQIVND (reference sequence). The CDR3 protein is CASSIAVGDTQYF. CDR3 DNA sequence: TGTGCCAGTAGTATTGCGGTAGGAGATACGCAGTATTTT.

The chain joins TRBV2 to TRBJ1-1; the match to TRBD1 covers 10 bases. Germline CDR1 and CDR2: SNHLY and FYNNEI. The CDR3 length is 15 residues. V gave up 6 bases and J gave up 1 base; unmatched junction bases: 5. CDR3 in DNA: TGTGCCAGCAGAGGACAGGGGGTCGGGAACACTGAAGCTTTCTTT. It is translated as CASRGQGVGNTEAFF.

The chain has TRBV4-3 and TRBJ1-1; TRBD1 matches at 7 bases. The CDR3 has 16 amino acids. CDR1 and CDR2 from the germline V gene are LGHNA and YSLEER. V shed 0 bases, J shed 1 base, and the junction held 5 bases outside the gene matches. The CDR3 reads CASSQDKGAKNTEAFF. In nucleotides, the CDR3 is TGCGCCAGCAGCCAAGATAAGGGGGCGAAGAACACTGAAGCTTTCTTT.

The chain links TRBV19 to TRBJ2-7, with 9 nucleotides matching TRBD1. V lost 5 bases to trimming and J lost 3 bases; unmatched junction nucleotides: 5. This CDR3 is built from 14 residues. The germline CDR1 and CDR2 sequences are LNHDA and SQIVND (reference sequence). The DNA for the CDR3 is TGTGCCAGTAGTTGGGGACAGGGCGGCTACGAGCAGTACTTC. Amino acids: CASSWGQGGYEQYF.

This clone was recorded only once. The CDR3 sequence is CASSFSVSGTSDEKLFF. For the CDR3, the DNA is TGTGCCAGCAGCTTCTCTGTCTCCGGGACAAGCGATGAAAAACTGTTTTTT. The gene calls are TRBV7-8 and TRBJ1-4, with a weak D call TRBD1 (6 bases). Germline values: CDR1 SGHVS, CDR2 FQNEAQ. Trimming shortened V by 3 bases and J by 6 bases, and 20 bases separated the two germline ends. CDR3 length equals 17 residues.

The chain carries TRBV7-2 and TRBJ2-1, with 8 bases fitting TRBD1. In germline, CDR1 is SGHTA, CDR2 FQGNSA. The CDR3 contains 16 residues. After removal of 1 base from V and 6 bases from J, the junction contained 8 bases not matched to a gene. The CDR3, as DNA: TGTGCCAGCAGCTTAGAGGGGACAGGTTATCCCAATGAGCAGTTCTTC. Translating gives CASSLEGTGYPNEQFF.